The 15 T cell receptor beta chains in this list originate from one sample, sequenced in a study of immune cell composition in non-small cell lung cancer. Assay used: immunoSEQ multiplex PCR; TCRdb lists only in-frame clones, some missing. This sample has thousands of clones, with approximately 78% found just once. What was sequenced was lung tumor tissue. These receptors all stem from a human donor with non-small cell lung cancer.

The chain has TRBV19 and TRBJ2-7; D perhaps matches TRBD2 (5 bases). Germline V gene data show CDR1 as LNHDA and CDR2 as SQIVND (reference sequence). The CDR3 runs 14 residues. Trimming took off 5 bases at V and 1 base at J, with 12 bases between the two ends. The CDR3 protein is CASSETGISYEQYF. In DNA, the CDR3 is TGTGCCAGTAGTGAAACCGGGATTTCCTACGAGCAGTACTTC.

This clone occurred a few times. The chain joins TRBV6-5 to TRBJ1-1; D uncertain. This CDR3 region has 15 residues. Per the germline V gene, CDR1 is MNHEY and CDR2 is SVGAGI. Trimming shortened V by 2 bases and J by 5 bases, and 15 bases separated the two germline ends. Here the CDR3 DNA reads TGTGCCAGCAGTTACGACGGGTTTTTAGGAACTGAAGCTTTCTTT. The encoded protein is CASSYDGFLGTEAFF.

V gene TRBV29-1 combines with J gene TRBJ2-2; 8 nucleotides line up with TRBD2. Germline-derived CDR1 and CDR2 are SQVTM and ANQGSEA. The CDR3 totals 15 residues. Losses at the gene ends were 5 bases for V and 0 bases for J; bases not matched to a gene: 5. In DNA, the CDR3 is TGCAGCGTTATTAGCGGGGTGTCGAACACCGGGGAGCTGTTTTTT. As protein: CSVISGVSNTGELFF.

This clone was seen only a few times. Here the CDR3 DNA reads TGTGCCAGTAGTTTCCAGGGAGTTCAGGCCGGGGAGCTGTTTTTT. Translation: CASSFQGVQAGELFF. The genes are TRBV19 and TRBJ2-2; the D gene could be TRBD1 or TRBD2 (5 bases each). Deletions cut 5 bases from V and 6 bases from J, with 16 bases between. Per germline, CDR1 LNHDA and CDR2 SQIVND (reference sequence). The CDR3 has 15 residues.

The CDR3 bases are TGTGCCAGCAGCTTGGCCTTCACAGGCGCCCTGGTCTACACCTTC. Amino acids: CASSLAFTGALVYTF. The V and J genes are TRBV5-6 and TRBJ1-2; D perhaps matches TRBD1 (5 bases). The V end lost 0 bases, the J end lost 10 bases, and 19 bases lay between the germline ends. Looked up from germline, CDR1 is SGHDT and CDR2 is YYEEEE. The CDR3 loop spans 15 amino acids.

The chain uses TRBV7-2 and TRBJ2-7; 9 bases are a match to TRBD1. The length of the CDR3 is 16 residues. Trimming took 4 bases from V and 3 from J; bases not matched to a gene: 10. The germline V gene has CDR1 SGHTA and CDR2 FQGNSA. The CDR3 coding sequence is TGTGCCAGCAGCTCCCCCGGGACAGGGAGGGGCTACGAGCAGTACTTC. Its translation is CASSSPGTGRGYEQYF.

The V and J genes are TRBV5-4 and TRBJ1-2; D gene unclear. Germline V lookup: CDR1 SGHNT, CDR2 YYREEE (reference sequence). Trimming took 2 bases from V and 7 from J, leaving 9 bases between them. This CDR3 is 12 amino acids long. The CDR3 DNA reads TGTGCCAGCAGCTTTGGCCGAGGTGGCTACACCTTC. This codes for CASSFGRGGYTF.

J is TRBJ2-2 and V is TRBV7-6; no clear D gene. In germline, CDR1 is SGHVS, CDR2 FNYEAQ. There are 13 residues in the CDR3. Trimming left V 1 base short and J 7 bases short, with 7 bases between. The DNA of the CDR3 is TGTGCCAGCAGCTTAGGGGTGGTCGGGGAGCTGTTTTTT. Amino acid sequence: CASSLGVVGELFF.

The chain employs TRBV13 and TRBJ1-1, with unresolved D. V was pared by 2 bases and J by 3 bases, with 10 bases between. This CDR3 spans 14 amino acids. Germline CDR1 PRHDT, CDR2 FYEKMQ (reference sequence). CDR3 nucleotides: TGTGCCAGCAGCTTATATACCGCCGACACTGAAGCTTTCTTT. Its translation is CASSLYTADTEAFF.

This clone was seen only once. The J gene is TRBJ2-1, the V gene TRBV27; TRBD2 matches at 7 bases. Germline lookup yields CDR1 MNHEY and CDR2 SMNVEV (reference sequence). This CDR3 contains 15 residues. Trimming removed 2 bases from V and 0 bases from J; junction bases left unmatched: 1. CDR3 in DNA: TGTGCCAGCAGTTTAGGGGGGGGCTCCTACAATGAGCAGTTCTTC. This sequence encodes CASSLGGGSYNEQFF.

The chain employs TRBV28 and TRBJ1-2; D is undetermined. The length of the CDR3 is 14 residues. CDR1 and CDR2 from the germline V gene are MDHEN and SYDVKM. V lost 4 bases, J lost 5 bases, and 14 bases lay in between. CDR3 loop: CASSSSPINYGYTF. The CDR3 coding sequence is TGTGCCAGCAGTTCCAGCCCGATTAATTATGGCTACACCTTC.

The J gene is TRBJ1-4, the V gene TRBV7-2; a possible D gene is TRBD1 (6 bases). This CDR3 has 17 residues. The germline V and J ends were trimmed by 5 bases and 0 bases, with 16 bases remaining between them. Per germline, CDR1 SGHTA and CDR2 FQGNSA. Here the CDR3 DNA reads TGTGCCAGCAGCCCTTTGGACAGCCCCGCAACTAATGAAAAACTGTTTTTT. Its protein product is CASSPLDSPATNEKLFF.

CDR3 sequence reads: CASSQEALEGRTQYF. The DNA for the CDR3 is TGCGCCAGCAGCCAAGAGGCCCTAGAGGGCCGTACGCAGTATTTT. The chain links TRBV4-1 to TRBJ2-3; the D gene is possibly TRBD2 (5 bases). V lost 0 bases to trimming and J lost 8 bases, with 15 bases between them. The V gene's germline CDR1 is MGHRA and CDR2 YSYEKL. CDR3 length equals 15 residues.

The chain combines TRBV6-6 with TRBJ2-6; D is possibly TRBD1 (5 bases). This CDR3 contains 16 residues. V was pared by 0 bases and J by 2 bases, with 8 bases between. From germline, CDR1 is MNHNY and CDR2 SVGAGI (reference sequence). The CDR3 region is CASSYSIRAGANVLTF. CDR3 sequence (DNA): TGTGCCAGCAGTTACTCGATCAGGGCTGGGGCCAACGTCCTGACTTTC.

The V and J genes are TRBV4-2 and TRBJ1-1, with a weak D call TRBD1 (5 bases). CDR1 LGHNA and CDR2 YNFKEQ come from the germline V gene. V lost 5 bases and J 3 bases, leaving 13 bases between the germline ends. CDR3 length equals 14 residues. CDR3 nucleotide sequence: TGTGCCAGCAGCACCTTGGGGGGTGACACTGAAGCTTTCTTT. As protein: CASSTLGGDTEAFF.